Listed below are T cell receptor beta chains from one sample, sequenced in a study of naive and memory T cell subsets. TCRdb independently ran MiXCR on the UMI-ligation and nested PCR reads; one entry per CDR3 protein. The table lists some 110,000 distinct CDR3 sequences, about 14% of them singletons. Sequenced sample: naive CD8+ T cells from blood. These receptors came from a human donor in good health. The CDR3 runs from the conserved cysteine through the conserved F or W. Each record gives: clone size, V gene, J gene, D gene, CDR3 protein, CDR3 DNA. A D gene is named only where the DNA matches it firmly. Rows may omit the clone size; those that give it use once, few, many or a size class.

>.|TRBV12-3/TRBV12-4|TRBJ2-3|.
CASLGNRTDTQYF
TGTGCCAGCCTGGGGAACCGCACAGATACGCAGTATTTT
>many|TRBV15|TRBJ2-3|.
CATSRVMDTQYF
TGTGCCACCAGCAGAGTCATGGATACGCAGTATTTT
>.|TRBV6-5|TRBJ2-3|.
CATGTLESTDTQYF
TGTGCCACCGGGACTCTCGAGAGCACAGATACGCAGTATTTT
>.|TRBV20-1|TRBJ2-7|TRBD2
CSAAPGLAGVGSYEQYF
TGCAGTGCTGCACCGGGACTAGCGGGGGTGGGATCCTACGAGCAGTACTTC
>many|TRBV7-9|TRBJ2-6|.
CASSSVDSSGANVLTF
TGTGCCAGCAGCTCGGTGGACAGCTCTGGGGCCAACGTCCTGACTTTC
>few|TRBV6-6|TRBJ2-7|.
CASQILPSYEQYF
TGTGCCAGCCAGATATTGCCGAGCTACGAGCAGTACTTC
>few|TRBV7-2|TRBJ2-5|TRBD2
CASRRTSGRQETQYF
TGTGCCAGCAGACGGACTAGCGGGAGGCAAGAGACCCAGTACTTC
>few|TRBV11-2|TRBJ1-1|.
CASSLPLRQGGTEAFF
TGTGCCAGCAGCTTACCCCTCCGACAAGGAGGGACTGAAGCTTTCTTT
>.|TRBV4-2|TRBJ1-1|.
CASSQDGGGTEAFF
TGTGCCAGCAGCCAAGATGGGGGCGGCACTGAAGCTTTCTTT
>.|TRBV29-1|TRBJ2-5|.
CSVGHVGLRETQYF
TGCAGCGTTGGACACGTCGGTTTGCGGGAGACCCAGTACTTC
>.|TRBV6-2/TRBV6-3|TRBJ2-7|.
CASSIRQISYEQYF
TGTGCCAGCAGTATAAGACAGATCTCCTACGAGCAGTACTTC
>few|TRBV24-1|TRBJ2-3|TRBD2
CATSDSLASGVPTDTQYF
TGTGCCACCAGTGATTCTCTGGCTAGCGGGGTCCCCACAGATACGCAGTATTTT
>few|TRBV2|TRBJ2-7|.
CASATSYEQYF
TGTGCCAGCGCGACCTCCTACGAGCAGTACTTC
>.|TRBV20-1|TRBJ2-7|TRBD2
CSARPSGRGYEQYF
TGCAGTGCTAGACCGAGCGGGAGGGGTTACGAGCAGTACTTC
>many|TRBV5-5|TRBJ2-1|.
CASSLDSPNEQFF
TGTGCCAGCAGCTTGGACAGCCCCAATGAGCAGTTCTTC
>.|TRBV15|TRBJ1-2|TRBD1
CATTPRGQGGYTF
TGTGCCACCACTCCACGGGGACAGGGGGGCTACACCTTC
>few|TRBV5-6|TRBJ2-1|.
CASSSTWGGGIDNEQFF
TGTGCCAGCAGCTCAACCTGGGGAGGGGGAATAGACAATGAGCAGTTCTTC
>few|TRBV28|TRBJ2-3|.
CASSFSDPSTDTQYF
TGTGCCAGCAGTTTCTCGGACCCGAGCACAGATACGCAGTATTTT
>.|TRBV6-5|TRBJ2-1|.
CASSTLWGRDVLNEQFF
TGTGCCAGCAGTACCCTCTGGGGGCGGGATGTTCTCAATGAGCAGTTCTTC
>.|TRBV7-7|TRBJ1-1|.
CASKGMEGKTFF
TGTGCTAGCAAAGGGATGGAGGGAAAGACTTTCTTT
>few|TRBV2|TRBJ2-7|.
CASSDFAYAHEQYF
TGTGCCAGCAGTGATTTTGCCTATGCCCACGAGCAGTACTTC
>.|TRBV28|TRBJ1-6|.
CASSSPDWGDYNSPLHF
TGTGCCAGCAGTTCCCCCGATTGGGGAGATTATAATTCACCCCTCCACTTT
>.|TRBV4-3|TRBJ2-7|.
CASSPLEGYEQYF
TGCGCCAGCAGCCCCCTCGAGGGTTACGAGCAGTACTTC
>many|TRBV4-2|TRBJ1-5|TRBD1
CASSQGQGVNQPQHF
TGTGCCAGCAGCCAAGGACAGGGCGTCAATCAGCCCCAGCATTTT
>.|TRBV6-6|TRBJ2-7|.
CASTAPGGSYEQYF
TGTGCCAGCACCGCGCCAGGGGGGTCCTACGAGCAGTACTTC
>many|TRBV15|TRBJ2-1|.
CATSSPGRAFEQFF
TGTGCCACCAGCAGTCCGGGACGTGCTTTTGAGCAGTTCTTC
>many|TRBV4-2|TRBJ2-1|TRBD2
CASSQDMVPGTSNEQFF
TGTGCCAGCAGCCAAGATATGGTCCCCGGGACTAGCAATGAGCAGTTCTTC
>.|TRBV6-2/TRBV6-3|TRBJ2-1|TRBD2
CASRLLLAGGTYNEQFF
TGTGCCAGCAGGCTACTCCTAGCGGGGGGCACCTACAATGAGCAGTTCTTC
>.|TRBV27|TRBJ2-2|.
CASSPPRRGPTGELFF
TGTGCCAGCAGTCCCCCCCGGAGAGGACCTACCGGGGAGCTGTTTTTT
>many|TRBV4-3|TRBJ1-2|.
CASSQETWERGSYGYTF
TGCGCCAGCAGCCAAGAGACGTGGGAAAGAGGATCGTATGGCTACACCTTC
>.|TRBV10-3|TRBJ2-7|.
CAISGGSEQYF
TGTGCCATCAGTGGAGGGTCCGAGCAGTACTTC
>many|TRBV5-6|TRBJ1-5|.
CASSLGGARQPQHF
TGTGCCAGCAGCTTGGGGGGGGCTAGGCAGCCCCAGCATTTT
>many|TRBV15|TRBJ2-1|.
CATSEAGFKYNEQFF
TGTGCCACCAGCGAGGCGGGTTTCAAGTACAATGAGCAGTTCTTC
>few|TRBV4-3|TRBJ2-1|TRBD1
CASSQETGGASNEQFF
TGCGCCAGCAGCCAAGAAACAGGGGGTGCCTCCAATGAGCAGTTCTTC
>few|TRBV29-1|TRBJ2-1|.
CSVGDRPNEQFF
TGCAGCGTTGGGGACCGACCAAATGAGCAGTTCTTC
>.|TRBV6-5|TRBJ2-7|.
CASSYDPDRGPYEQYF
TGTGCCAGCAGTTACGATCCGGATAGGGGCCCCTACGAGCAGTACTTC
>.|TRBV7-8|TRBJ2-7|.
CASSLPGNDEQYF
TGTGCCAGCAGCCTGCCAGGCAATGACGAGCAGTACTTC
>.|TRBV5-6|TRBJ2-1|TRBD2
CASSLVASGSNEQFF
TGTGCCAGCAGCTTGGTAGCTAGCGGGAGCAATGAGCAGTTCTTC
>.|TRBV15|TRBJ2-2|.
CATSRDPGLGLPGELFF
TGTGCCACCAGCAGAGATCCGGGACTGGGCTTGCCCGGGGAGCTGTTTTTT
>.|TRBV28|TRBJ2-7|TRBD1
CASSGGTGIPLYEQYF
TGTGCCAGCTCGGGTGGGACAGGGATCCCTCTCTACGAGCAGTACTTC
>few|TRBV7-6|TRBJ1-1|.
CASTLKGGAGTEAFF
TGTGCCAGCACACTCAAGGGGGGGGCCGGCACTGAAGCTTTCTTT
>many|TRBV6-2/TRBV6-3|TRBJ2-3|TRBD1
CASSPEGQEDTDTQYF
TGTGCCAGCAGTCCCGAGGGACAGGAAGACACAGATACGCAGTATTTT
>few|TRBV7-9|TRBJ2-2|.
CASSHDGGELFF
TGTGCCAGCAGCCACGATGGGGGGGAGCTGTTTTTT
>many|TRBV5-4|TRBJ2-2|.
CASSLAGLGELFF
TGTGCCAGCAGCTTGGCAGGGCTCGGGGAGCTGTTTTTT
>many|TRBV6-4|TRBJ2-1|.
CASSDSSGVEQFF
TGTGCCAGCAGTGACTCGTCCGGGGTTGAGCAGTTCTTC
>many|TRBV7-9|TRBJ2-3|.
CASSKTDTDTQYF
TGTGCCAGCAGCAAGACAGACACAGATACGCAGTATTTT
>many|TRBV29-1|TRBJ2-7|.
CSVGQAYEQYF
TGCAGCGTTGGTCAGGCCTACGAGCAGTACTTC
>.|TRBV3-1|TRBJ2-7|TRBD2
CASSQGLAGQNYEQYF
TGTGCCAGCAGCCAGGGACTAGCGGGGCAGAATTACGAGCAGTACTTC
>many|TRBV10-2|TRBJ2-3|.
CASSDPSGYTDTQYF
TGCGCCAGCAGTGACCCCAGCGGATACACAGATACGCAGTATTTT
>.|TRBV7-9|TRBJ2-3|TRBD2
CAGLAGALDTQYF
TGTGCAGGACTAGCGGGGGCCCTAGATACGCAGTATTTT
>.|TRBV7-8|TRBJ2-7|TRBD2
CASSLGGGLAASYEQYF
TGTGCCAGCAGCTTAGGAGGCGGACTAGCGGCCTCCTACGAGCAGTACTTC
>.|TRBV9|TRBJ2-1|TRBD2
CASSVASGDEQFF
TGTGCCAGCAGCGTCGCTAGCGGGGACGAGCAGTTCTTC
>few|TRBV29-1|TRBJ1-3|TRBD1
CSVKSGTVGNTIYF
TGCAGCGTTAAATCGGGGACAGTCGGAAACACCATATATTTT